The clone carrying this T cell receptor (beta chain) was counted only a few times. Its antigen is not known. This record belongs to a study of T cell repertoires in cytomegalovirus infection. Study details: Public TCR beta signatures marked donors with CMV infection and the matching HLA.

Study-level points and caveats: Cumulative public TCR beta family frequency identified CMV carriers with the relevant HLA. The ex vivo response showed dominance by HLA-C-restricted CMV-specific TCR beta clonotypes.

TCRdb used MiXCR to reprocess the reads, holding one entry per CDR3 protein. Among 250,000 or so distinct CDR3 sequences listed, about 12% were seen once. The CDR3 is 13 residues long. V lost 2 bases and J lost 4, with 8 bases in between. The germline V gene encodes CDR1 SGHNT and CDR2 YENEEA. The TCR sequence derives from a human donor in good health (CMV status not recorded). Some clones in this sample may be carry-over from other donors' samples. The sequenced material came from PBMCs. The chain has TRBV11-3 and TRBJ2-5; D gene ambiguous. CDR3 residues: CASSLNVRETQYF. The CDR3 coding sequence is TGTGCCAGCAGCTTAAACGTCCGAGAGACCCAGTACTTC.